A selection of T cell receptor beta chains follows, all from one sample in a study of blood T cells in healthy people across ages. TCRdb itself ran the 5' RACE reads through MiXCR, one entry per CDR3 protein. The sample includes approximately 940,000 distinct CDR3 sequences, 40% to 60% of them seen just once. Input material: blood. These receptors were taken from a man aged 30 to 45 in good health. Each CDR3 is given with its conserved first and last residue. The D gene is left open where the match is weak. Rows may omit the clone size; those that give it use once, few, many or a size class.

length | size | J | D | V | CDR3 | DNA
14 | NA | TRBJ2-5 | TRBD2 | TRBV12-3/TRBV12-4 | CASSSLAGKETQYF | TGTGCCAGCAGTTCCCTAGCGGGAAAAGAGACCCAGTACTTC
13 | few | TRBJ2-7 | NA | TRBV10-3 | CAISAQGGYEQYF | TGTGCCATCAGTGCTCAAGGGGGCTACGAGCAGTACTTC
13 | many | TRBJ2-5 | NA | TRBV5-1 | CASSLVPEETQYF | TGCGCCAGCAGCTTGGTCCCTGAAGAGACCCAGTACTTC
14 | NA | TRBJ2-1 | NA | TRBV3-1 | CASSPAGVGNEQFF | TGTGCCAGCAGCCCAGCAGGGGTTGGCAATGAGCAGTTCTTC
13 | few | TRBJ1-2 | NA | TRBV28 | CASRGRSNYGYTF | TGTGCCAGCAGGGGCAGGAGTAACTATGGCTACACCTTC
16 | NA | TRBJ2-1 | TRBD2 | TRBV4-2 | CASSQDWASGLDEQFF | TGTGCCAGCAGCCAAGATTGGGCTAGCGGTCTCGATGAGCAGTTCTTC
18 | few | TRBJ2-5 | NA | TRBV28 | CASSFFPRTESNQETQYF | TGTGCCAGCAGTTTTTTTCCACGGACAGAGTCGAACCAAGAGACCCAGTACTTC
15 | NA | TRBJ1-2 | TRBD1 | TRBV15 | CATSQIDREGGGYTF | TGTGCCACCAGCCAAATCGACAGGGAAGGTGGAGGCTACACCTTC
17 | once | TRBJ2-1 | NA | TRBV10-1 | CASSAGSGVSLRSEQFF | TGCGCCAGCAGTGCTGGTAGTGGCGTTTCCCTGCGCAGTGAGCAGTTCTTC
15 | NA | TRBJ1-1 | NA | TRBV12-3/TRBV12-4 | CASSPGRVGNTEAFF | TGTGCCAGCAGTCCGGGTCGGGTGGGGAACACTGAAGCTTTCTTT
15 | NA | TRBJ2-3 | NA | TRBV9 | CASSVGASFTDTQYF | TGTGCCAGCAGCGTGGGGGCGAGCTTCACAGATACGCAGTATTTT
16 | NA | TRBJ1-2 | NA | TRBV9 | CASSVGRFNFNYGYTF | TGTGCCAGCAGCGTAGGGCGGTTCAACTTTAACTATGGCTACACCTTC
14 | NA | TRBJ1-2 | NA | TRBV3-1 | CASSQDAWSYGYTF | TGTGCCAGCAGCCAAGACGCGTGGAGCTATGGCTACACCTTC
14 | NA | TRBJ2-5 | NA | TRBV5-1 | CASSLYGGSDEQYF | TGCGCCAGCAGCTTGTATGGGGGTTCGGATGAGCAGTACTTC
14 | NA | TRBJ2-7 | TRBD1 | TRBV7-2 | CASSKDRFSYEQYF | TGTGCCAGCAGCAAGGACAGGTTCTCCTACGAGCAGTACTTC
11 | NA | TRBJ2-2 | NA | TRBV29-1 | CSVESVGELFF | TGCAGCGTTGAATCAGTCGGGGAGCTGTTTTTT
14 | many | TRBJ1-1 | NA | TRBV6-2/TRBV6-3 | CASNRVPKNTEAFF | TGTGCCAGCAATCGGGTCCCTAAAAACACTGAAGCTTTCTTT
16 | NA | TRBJ2-4 | NA | TRBV4-1 | CASSQDWGRSGDIQYF | TGCGCCAGCAGCCAAGATTGGGGTCGGTCAGGGGACATTCAGTACTTC
12 | many | TRBJ1-2 | NA | TRBV20-1 | CSARPGGHGYTF | TGCAGTGCTAGGCCGGGGGGCCATGGCTACACCTTC
12 | few | TRBJ1-2 | NA | TRBV27 | CASSSVGGGYTF | TGTGCCAGCAGTTCGGTGGGCGGCGGCTACACCTTC
14 | NA | TRBJ1-1 | NA | TRBV20-1 | CSATSTRMNTEAFF | TGCAGTGCCACCTCGACACGGATGAACACTGAAGCTTTCTTT
13 | NA | TRBJ2-7 | NA | TRBV12-3/TRBV12-4 | CASSFPQSYEQYF | TGTGCCAGCAGTTTTCCCCAATCCTACGAGCAGTACTTC
14 | few | TRBJ1-6 | NA | TRBV6-2/TRBV6-3 | CASRGPFGNSPLHF | TGTGCCAGCCGCGGCCCTTTCGGGAATTCACCCCTCCACTTT
15 | few | TRBJ2-1 | TRBD2 | TRBV6-5 | CASSPGGNTYNEQFF | TGTGCCAGCAGCCCCGGGGGGAACACCTACAATGAGCAGTTCTTC
12 | NA | TRBJ2-5 | NA | TRBV5-1 | CASSLELETQYF | TGCGCCAGCAGCCTTGAACTCGAGACCCAGTACTTC
13 | NA | TRBJ1-1 | NA | TRBV29-1 | CSVGAGANTEAFF | TGCAGCGTTGGGGCAGGGGCAAACACTGAAGCTTTCTTT
16 | few | TRBJ1-4 | NA | TRBV9 | CASSVRGMATNEKLFF | TGTGCCAGCAGCGTAAGGGGGATGGCAACTAATGAAAAACTGTTTTTT
18 | NA | TRBJ2-1 | TRBD2 | TRBV7-2 | CASSTSVASGGQYNEQFF | TGTGCCAGCAGCACCTCGGTAGCTAGCGGGGGCCAATACAATGAGCAGTTCTTC
13 | NA | TRBJ2-3 | NA | TRBV30 | CARGRGLADTQYF | TGTGCCCGGGGCAGGGGATTAGCAGATACGCAGTATTTT
14 | few | TRBJ2-3 | NA | TRBV29-1 | CSVETGLRTDTQYF | TGCAGCGTTGAAACTGGACTAAGGACAGATACGCAGTATTTT
16 | NA | TRBJ2-7 | NA | TRBV7-9 | CASSPVRARDPYEQYF | TGTGCCAGCAGCCCAGTAAGGGCACGCGATCCCTACGAGCAGTACTTC
15 | once | TRBJ2-7 | NA | TRBV7-8 | CASSLERQGNHEQYF | TGTGCCAGCAGCTTAGAGCGGCAGGGTAACCACGAGCAGTACTTC
13 | NA | TRBJ1-1 | TRBD1 | TRBV20-1 | CSAMGQSNTEAFF | TGCAGTGCTATGGGACAGTCGAACACTGAAGCTTTCTTT
14 | NA | TRBJ1-6 | NA | TRBV12-3/TRBV12-4 | CASSPRSYNSPLHF | TGTGCCAGCAGTCCGAGGAGCTATAATTCACCCCTCCACTTT
13 | NA | TRBJ2-7 | NA | TRBV30 | CAWSVQGSYEQYF | TGTGCCTGGAGTGTTCAGGGCAGCTACGAGCAGTACTTC
14 | NA | TRBJ2-1 | NA | TRBV7-2 | CASSRGPPYNEQFF | TGTGCCAGCAGCCGGGGGCCCCCCTACAATGAGCAGTTCTTC
15 | NA | TRBJ2-7 | NA | TRBV5-5 | CASSLQEQEGYEQYF | TGTGCCAGCAGCTTGCAGGAACAGGAAGGTTACGAGCAGTACTTC
19 | once | TRBJ2-4 | TRBD2 | TRBV20-1 | CSASDYRTSGSRAKNIQYF | TGCAGTGCTAGCGACTATAGGACTAGCGGGAGTCGGGCCAAAAACATTCAGTACTTC
16 | NA | TRBJ2-3 | TRBD1 | TRBV12-3/TRBV12-4 | CASSRRDRVFTDTQYF | TGTGCCAGCAGCCGCCGGGACAGGGTTTTCACAGATACGCAGTATTTT
15 | NA | TRBJ2-1 | NA | TRBV20-1 | CSAYLSGSSYNEQFF | TGCAGTGCTTACCTCAGCGGCAGCTCCTACAATGAGCAGTTCTTC
13 | few | TRBJ2-5 | NA | TRBV3-1 | CASSQGGPETQYF | TGTGCCAGCAGCCAAGGGGGTCCAGAGACCCAGTACTTC
14 | few | TRBJ2-5 | NA | TRBV7-2 | CASSLAQGQETQYF | TGTGCCAGCAGCTTAGCGCAGGGGCAAGAGACCCAGTACTTC
15 | NA | TRBJ1-5 | NA | TRBV4-2 | CASSQDSLSNQPQHF | TGTGCCAGCAGCCAAGATTCGTTAAGCAATCAGCCCCAGCATTTT
15 | many | TRBJ1-6 | NA | TRBV5-4 | CASSPDRSANSPLHF | TGTGCCAGCAGCCCAGACAGGAGCGCGAATTCACCCCTCCACTTT
12 | few | TRBJ1-1 | NA | TRBV28 | CASSLRTLEAFF | TGTGCCAGCAGTTTACGTACCCTTGAAGCTTTCTTT
16 | NA | TRBJ1-6 | TRBD1 | TRBV7-6 | CASSPSTGSYNSPLHF | TGTGCCAGCAGCCCCTCGACAGGGTCCTATAATTCACCCCTCCACTTT
16 | NA | TRBJ2-1 | NA | TRBV21-1 | CASSKASGQEDNEQFF | TGTGCCAGCAGCAAAGCGTCCGGACAGGAGGACAATGAGCAGTTCTTC
14 | NA | TRBJ1-2 | TRBD1 | TRBV29-1 | CSVEDEGQGAGYTF | TGCAGCGTTGAAGACGAGGGACAGGGGGCTGGCTACACCTTC
15 | NA | TRBJ2-2 | TRBD1 | TRBV29-1 | CSAATGEVTTGELFF | TGCAGCGCCGCGACAGGGGAGGTAACCACCGGGGAGCTGTTTTTT
14 | few | TRBJ1-2 | NA | TRBV24-1 | CATSAPTVDYGYTF | TGTGCCACCAGTGCTCCGACGGTCGACTATGGCTACACCTTC
17 | few | TRBJ2-5 | NA | TRBV6-6 | CASSYSIAGKIEETQYF | TGTGCCAGCAGTTACTCGATCGCGGGGAAAATAGAAGAGACCCAGTACTTC
15 | NA | TRBJ1-5 | NA | TRBV4-1 | CASSQFWGANQPQHF | TGCGCCAGCAGCCAATTTTGGGGAGCCAATCAGCCCCAGCATTTT
16 | NA | TRBJ2-3 | TRBD2 | TRBV6-2/TRBV6-3 | CASKGGSGTRTDTQYF | TGTGCCAGCAAGGGTGGATCCGGGACTAGAACAGATACGCAGTATTTT
16 | NA | TRBJ2-7 | TRBD1 | TRBV11-2 | CASSLELTGDLETQYF | TGTGCCAGCAGCTTAGAATTGACAGGGGATTTGGAGACTCAGTACTTC
12 | NA | TRBJ1-2 | NA | TRBV7-9 | CASSFDSLGYTF | TGTGCCAGCAGCTTTGACAGTCTTGGCTACACCTTC
13 | NA | TRBJ2-3 | NA | TRBV15 | CATSRGGSDTQYF | TGTGCCACCAGCAGAGGAGGGTCAGATACGCAGTATTTT
15 | few | TRBJ2-5 | NA | TRBV7-7 | CASSLAAGRQETQYF | TGTGCTAGCAGCTTAGCGGCGGGACGCCAAGAGACCCAGTACTTC
13 | few | TRBJ2-1 | TRBD2 | TRBV2 | CASRERGDNEQFF | TGTGCCAGCCGGGAGCGGGGGGACAATGAGCAGTTCTTC
15 | NA | TRBJ2-1 | NA | TRBV24-1 | CATSDPLGSYNEQFF | TGTGCCACCAGTGACCCTCTCGGCTCCTACAATGAGCAGTTCTTC